The present entry profiles one T cell receptor beta chain with its context. Antigen: not known. PCR involved 60 Vbeta and 13 Jbeta primers. TCRdb keeps only in-frame clones here, not all; method: immunoSEQ multiplex PCR. Found here are 150,000 or so clones, approximately 81% of them singletons; the top ten hold roughly 7%. This entry belongs to a study of cytomegalovirus exposure and HLA in healthy donors. The CDR3 sequence is 16 residues long. Germline values: CDR1 KGHSH, CDR2 LQKENI. J gave up 5 bases and V 3 bases, and 9 bases lay outside the gene matches. Study-level points and caveats: Follow-up analysis later connected one missense variant in DCLRE1C with trimming of TCR beta V- and J-genes.

Sequenced material: PBMCs. The V gene is TRBV18, the J gene TRBJ1-2, with 10 bases lining up with TRBD1. This sequence originates from a male donor in good health and CMV-seronegative. CDR3 DNA: TGTGCCAGCTCACCCCGTGAGGGACAGGGGAAATATGGCTACACCTTC. Translating gives CASSPREGQGKYGYTF.